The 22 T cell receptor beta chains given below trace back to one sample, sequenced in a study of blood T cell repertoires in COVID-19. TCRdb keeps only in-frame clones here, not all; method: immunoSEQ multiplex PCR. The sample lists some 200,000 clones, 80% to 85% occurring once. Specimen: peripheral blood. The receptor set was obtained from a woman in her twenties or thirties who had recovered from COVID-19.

This CDR3 is CASSTGPSNQPQHF. CDR3 nucleotides: TGCGCCAGCTCGACAGGCCCCAGCAATCAGCCCCAGCATTTT. The chain uses TRBV10-2 and TRBJ1-5; TRBD1 might be the D (6 bases). Germline V gives CDR1 WSHSY, CDR2 SAAADI. Trimming cost V 8 bases and J 1 base, with 12 bases left between them. CDR3 length equals 14 residues.

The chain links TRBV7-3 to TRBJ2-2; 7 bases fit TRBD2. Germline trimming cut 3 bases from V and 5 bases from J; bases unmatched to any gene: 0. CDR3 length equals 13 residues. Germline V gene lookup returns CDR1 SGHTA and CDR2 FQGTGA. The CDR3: CASSFGGTGELFF. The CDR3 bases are TGTGCCAGCAGCTTCGGGGGGACCGGGGAGCTGTTTTTT.

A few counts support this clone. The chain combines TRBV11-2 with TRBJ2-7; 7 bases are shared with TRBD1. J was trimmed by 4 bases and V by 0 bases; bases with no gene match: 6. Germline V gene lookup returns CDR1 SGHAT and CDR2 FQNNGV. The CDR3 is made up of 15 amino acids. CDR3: CASSLEGTELYEQYF. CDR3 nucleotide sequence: TGTGCCAGCAGCTTAGAAGGGACAGAGCTATACGAGCAGTACTTC.

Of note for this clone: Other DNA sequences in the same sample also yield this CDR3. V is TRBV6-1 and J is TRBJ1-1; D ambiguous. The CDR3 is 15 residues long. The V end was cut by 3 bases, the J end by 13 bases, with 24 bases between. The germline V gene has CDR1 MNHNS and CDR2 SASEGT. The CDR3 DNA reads TGTGCCAGCAGTGACCCCCTATTGAGGCAGCAAAAGGTTTTCTTT. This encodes CASSDPLLRQQKVFF.

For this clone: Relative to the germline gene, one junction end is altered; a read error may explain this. The CDR3 loop is CASSEETQYF. The DNA of the CDR3 is TGTGCCAGCAGCGAAGAGACCCAGTACTTC. The V gene is TRBV2, the J gene TRBJ2-5, with D uncertain. Germline V gene data show CDR1 as SNHLY and CDR2 as FYNNEI. This CDR3 region has 10 residues.

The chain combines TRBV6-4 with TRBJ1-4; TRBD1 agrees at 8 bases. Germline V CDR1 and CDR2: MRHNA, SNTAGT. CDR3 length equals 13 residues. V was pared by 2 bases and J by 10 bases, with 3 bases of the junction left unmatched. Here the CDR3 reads CASSDNDRGKLFF. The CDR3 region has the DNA TGTGCCAGCAGTGACAACGACAGGGGAAAACTGTTTTTT.

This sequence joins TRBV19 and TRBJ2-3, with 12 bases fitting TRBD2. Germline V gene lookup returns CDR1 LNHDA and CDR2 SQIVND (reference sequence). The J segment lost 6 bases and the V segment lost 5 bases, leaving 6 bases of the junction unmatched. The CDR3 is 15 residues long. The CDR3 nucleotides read TGTGCCAGTAGTCTCCTAGCGGGAGGGCCCGATACGCAGTATTTT. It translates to CASSLLAGGPDTQYF.

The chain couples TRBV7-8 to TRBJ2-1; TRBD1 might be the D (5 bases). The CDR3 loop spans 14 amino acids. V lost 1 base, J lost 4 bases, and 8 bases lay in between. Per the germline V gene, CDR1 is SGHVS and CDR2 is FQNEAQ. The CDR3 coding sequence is TGTGCCAGCAGCTTAGGGGGCGGATACAATGAGCAGTTCTTC. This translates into CASSLGGGYNEQFF. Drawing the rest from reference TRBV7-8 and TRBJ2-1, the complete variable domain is GAGVSQSPRYKVAKRGQDVALRCDPISGHVSLFWYQQALGQGPEFLTYFQNEAQLDKSGLPSDRFFAERPEGSVSTLKIQRTQQEDSAVYLCASSLGGGYNEQFFGPGTRLTVL.

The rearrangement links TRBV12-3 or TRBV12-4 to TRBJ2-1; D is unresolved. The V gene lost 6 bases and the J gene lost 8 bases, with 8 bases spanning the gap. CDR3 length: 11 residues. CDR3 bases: TGTGCCAGCAGACGAAGCGATGAGCAGTTCTTC. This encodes CASRRSDEQFF.

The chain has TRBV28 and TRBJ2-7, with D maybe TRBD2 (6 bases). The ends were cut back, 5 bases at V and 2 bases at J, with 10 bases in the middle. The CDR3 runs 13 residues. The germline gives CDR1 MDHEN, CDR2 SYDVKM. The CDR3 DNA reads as TGTGCCAGCAGTGGTACTAGCCCCTACGAGCAGTACTTC. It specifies CASSGTSPYEQYF. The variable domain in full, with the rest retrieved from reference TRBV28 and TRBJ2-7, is DVKVTQSSRYLVKRTGEKVFLECVQDMDHENMFWYRQDPGLGLRLIYFSYDVKMKEKGDIPEGYSVSREKKERFSLILESASTNQTSMYLCASSGTSPYEQYFGPGTRLTVT.

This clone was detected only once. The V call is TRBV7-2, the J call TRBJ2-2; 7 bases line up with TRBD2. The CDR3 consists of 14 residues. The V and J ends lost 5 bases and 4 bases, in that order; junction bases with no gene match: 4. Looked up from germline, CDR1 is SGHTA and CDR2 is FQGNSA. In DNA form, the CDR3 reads TGTGCCAGCAGCCCTAGCGGCGCCACCGGGGAGCTGTTTTTT. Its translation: CASSPSGATGELFF.

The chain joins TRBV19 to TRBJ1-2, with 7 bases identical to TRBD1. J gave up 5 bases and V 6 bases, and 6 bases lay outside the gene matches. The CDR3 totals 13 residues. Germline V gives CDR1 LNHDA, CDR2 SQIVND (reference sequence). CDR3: CASRTGTAYGYTF. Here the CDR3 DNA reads TGTGCCAGTAGAACCGGGACAGCTTATGGCTACACCTTC.

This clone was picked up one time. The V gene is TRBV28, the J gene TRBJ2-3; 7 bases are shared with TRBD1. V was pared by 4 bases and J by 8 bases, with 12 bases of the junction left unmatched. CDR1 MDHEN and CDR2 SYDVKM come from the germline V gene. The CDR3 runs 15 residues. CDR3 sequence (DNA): TGTGCCAGCAGTTCACCGGGACAGCCCCCGGGTACGCAGTATTTT. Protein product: CASSSPGQPPGTQYF.

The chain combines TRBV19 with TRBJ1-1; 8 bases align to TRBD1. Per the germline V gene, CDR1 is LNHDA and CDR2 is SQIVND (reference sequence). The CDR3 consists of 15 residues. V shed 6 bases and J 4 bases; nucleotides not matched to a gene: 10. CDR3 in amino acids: CASSPMDREVTEAFF. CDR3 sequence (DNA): TGTGCCAGTAGCCCTATGGACAGGGAAGTCACTGAAGCTTTCTTT.

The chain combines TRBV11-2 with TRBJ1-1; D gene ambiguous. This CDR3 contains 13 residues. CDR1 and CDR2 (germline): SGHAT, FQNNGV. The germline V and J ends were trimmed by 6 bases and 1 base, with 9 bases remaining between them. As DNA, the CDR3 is TGTGCCAGCAGGCGTCTAGGGAACACTGAAGCTTTCTTT. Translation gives CASRRLGNTEAFF.

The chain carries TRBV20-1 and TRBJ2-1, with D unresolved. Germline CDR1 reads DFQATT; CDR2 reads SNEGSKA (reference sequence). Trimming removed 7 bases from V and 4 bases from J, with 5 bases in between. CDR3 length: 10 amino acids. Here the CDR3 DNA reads TGCAGTGTTGAGTACAATGAGCAGTTCTTC. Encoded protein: CSVEYNEQFF.

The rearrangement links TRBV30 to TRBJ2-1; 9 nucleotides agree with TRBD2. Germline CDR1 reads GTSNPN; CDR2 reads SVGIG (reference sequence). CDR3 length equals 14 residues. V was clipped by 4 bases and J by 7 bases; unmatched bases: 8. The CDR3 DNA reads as TGTGCCTGGACCCACGGGCTAGCGGGAAATGAGCAGTTCTTC. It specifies CAWTHGLAGNEQFF.

The CDR3 nucleotides are TGCGCCAGGCGCAGGGGGCCCGGATACGAGCAGTACTTC. This gives the protein CARRRGPGYEQYF. The V gene is TRBV10-2, the J gene TRBJ2-7; 8 nucleotides match TRBD1. This CDR3 has 13 residues. Germline loops: CDR1 WSHSY, CDR2 SAAADI. V gave up 9 bases and J gave up 4 bases; unmatched junction bases: 8.

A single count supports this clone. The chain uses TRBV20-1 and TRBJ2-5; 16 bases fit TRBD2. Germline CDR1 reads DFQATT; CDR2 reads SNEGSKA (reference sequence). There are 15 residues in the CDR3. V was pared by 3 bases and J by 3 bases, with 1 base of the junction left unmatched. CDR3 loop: CSASGTSGREETQYF. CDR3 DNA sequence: TGCAGTGCTAGTGGGACTAGCGGGAGGGAAGAGACCCAGTACTTC.

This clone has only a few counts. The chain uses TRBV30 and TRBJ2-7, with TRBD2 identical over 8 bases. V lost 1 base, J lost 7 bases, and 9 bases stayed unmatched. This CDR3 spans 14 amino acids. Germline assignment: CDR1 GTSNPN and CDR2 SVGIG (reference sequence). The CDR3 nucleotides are TGTGCCTGGAGTGGGACTAGCTATCTTGGGGAGCAGTACTTC. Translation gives CAWSGTSYLGEQYF. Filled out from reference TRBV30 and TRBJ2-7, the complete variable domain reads SQTIHQWPATLVQPVGSPLSLECTVEGTSNPNLYWYRQAAGRGLQLLFYSVGIGQISSEVPQNLSASRPQDRQFILSSKKLLLSDSGFYLCAWSGTSYLGEQYFGPGTRLTVT.

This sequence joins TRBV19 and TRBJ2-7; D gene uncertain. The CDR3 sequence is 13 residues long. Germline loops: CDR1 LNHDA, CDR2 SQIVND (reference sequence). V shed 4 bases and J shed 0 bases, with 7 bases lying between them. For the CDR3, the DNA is TGTGCCAGTAGTACAGGCCTCTCCTACGAGCAGTACTTC. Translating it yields CASSTGLSYEQYF.

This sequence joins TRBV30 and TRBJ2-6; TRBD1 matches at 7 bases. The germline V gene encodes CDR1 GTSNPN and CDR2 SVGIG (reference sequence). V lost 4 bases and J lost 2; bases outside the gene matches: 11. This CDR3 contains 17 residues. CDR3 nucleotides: TGTGCCTGGAACCAAGGGGGCGTCCGACCTGGGGCCAACGTCCTGACTTTC. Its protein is CAWNQGGVRPGANVLTF.